Following are 18 T cell receptor beta chains from one sample sequenced in a study of OX40 agonist ivuxolimab in advanced cancers. The method was immunoSEQ multiplex PCR; TCRdb's version includes in-frame clones alone and lacks a portion of them. The sample shows about 110,000 clones, 75% to 95% of them seen only once. The specimen comprised CD4+ or CD8+ T cells sorted from blood, sampled in a trial of the OX40 agonist ivuxolimab. These TCRs come from an adult with an advanced solid tumor such as melanoma, head and neck, liver or kidney cancer.

The chain carries TRBV28 and TRBJ1-2, with 7 positions matching TRBD1. The CDR3 extends over 13 amino acids. Trimming removed 4 bases from V and 4 bases from J; junction bases left unmatched: 3. The germline V gene encodes CDR1 MDHEN and CDR2 SYDVKM. DNA of the CDR3: TGTGCCAGCAGTTCACAGGGGAGCTATGGCTACACCTTC. Protein product: CASSSQGSYGYTF.

Only one count was recorded for this clone. The rearrangement links TRBV29-1 to TRBJ1-1; 8 bases are shared with TRBD1. This CDR3 is built from 13 residues. Germline V gives CDR1 SQVTM, CDR2 ANQGSEA. Trimming took 7 bases from V and 0 from J; bases not matched to a gene: 4. The CDR3 protein is CSGTGIMNTEAFF. CDR3 coding DNA: TGCAGCGGGACAGGGATCATGAACACTGAAGCTTTCTTT.

This clone was seen once. The chain joins TRBV25-1 to TRBJ1-2, with 8 bases fitting TRBD1. CDR1 and CDR2 from the germline V gene are MGHDK and SYGVNS. With 6 bases clipped from V and 7 bases from J, the junction kept 7 bases outside the gene matches. This CDR3 spans 13 amino acids. The CDR3 sequence is CASRNHRGGGYTF. As DNA, the CDR3 is TGTGCCAGCAGAAATCACAGGGGGGGTGGCTACACCTTC.

This chain joins TRBV5-1 and TRBJ1-1, with D unclear. CDR3 length: 14 residues. Germline V gene data show CDR1 as SGHRS and CDR2 as YFSETQ. V lost 1 base and J 1 base, leaving 8 bases between the germline ends. The CDR3 protein is CASSLFQTNTEAFF. CDR3 DNA: TGCGCCAGCAGCTTGTTTCAGACGAACACTGAAGCTTTCTTT.

The chain carries TRBV6-5 and TRBJ2-5, with 8 bases that match TRBD2. The junction had 9 bases not matched to a gene; V was cut back by 6 bases and J by 3 bases. This CDR3 is built from 15 residues. Germline V gene data show CDR1 as MNHEY and CDR2 as SVGAGI. For the CDR3, the DNA is TGTGCCAGCAGCTCGGCGGGGGGAGGAGAAGAGACCCAGTACTTC. Translated: CASSSAGGGEETQYF.

J is TRBJ2-1 and V is TRBV5-5; TRBD2 agrees at 10 bases. The junction had 3 bases not matched to a gene; V was cut back by 0 bases and J by 6 bases. CDR3 length equals 15 residues. CDR1 and CDR2 (germline): SGHKS, YYEKEE (reference sequence). As DNA, the CDR3 is TGTGCCAGCAGCTTGGCGCCTAGCGGGAGCAATGAGCAGTTCTTC. Translation: CASSLAPSGSNEQFF.

V is TRBV5-4 and J is TRBJ2-7, with 15 bases identical to TRBD2. Germline assignment: CDR1 SGHNT and CDR2 YYREEE (reference sequence). The CDR3 sequence is 16 residues long. Losses at the gene ends were 4 bases for V and 7 bases for J; bases not matched to a gene: 9. CDR3: CASSIALGTSGGEQYF. The CDR3, as DNA: TGTGCCAGCAGCATAGCGCTCGGGACTAGCGGGGGGGAGCAGTACTTC.

The chain has TRBV11-2 and TRBJ2-5, with no clear D. The length of the CDR3 is 14 residues. Per germline, CDR1 SGHAT and CDR2 FQNNGV. V was clipped by 4 bases and J by 3 bases, with 12 bases between them. Here the CDR3 reads CASSSRKEKETQYF. The CDR3 bases are TGTGCCAGCAGCTCGCGGAAGGAAAAAGAGACCCAGTACTTC.

This chain uses TRBV7-2 with TRBJ2-5; maybe TRBD1 (6 bases). Germline loops: CDR1 SGHTA, CDR2 FQGNSA. V lost 2 bases to trimming and J lost 2 bases, with 9 bases between them. This CDR3 spans 14 amino acids. For the CDR3, the DNA is TGTGCCAGCAGCTTATTCGGGACACAAGAGACCCAGTACTTC. Translated, it gives CASSLFGTQETQYF. Using reference TRBV7-2 and TRBJ2-5 for the parts outside the CDR3, the full variable domain is GAGVSQSPSNKVTEKGKDVELRCDPISGHTALYWYRQSLGQGLEFLIYFQGNSAPDKSGLPSDRFSAERTGGSVSTLTIQRTQQEDSAVYLCASSLFGTQETQYFGPGTRLLVL.

This rearrangement joins TRBV5-4 to TRBJ2-1; perhaps TRBD2 as D (5 bases). The CDR3 spans 14 residues. Germline V gene lookup returns CDR1 SGHNT and CDR2 YYREEE (reference sequence). Trimming pared 5 bases from V and 3 bases from J, leaving 12 bases between. For the CDR3, the DNA is TGTGCCAGCAGACCCACCGACTACTACAATGAGCAGTTCTTC. This translates into CASRPTDYYNEQFF.

This rearrangement joins TRBV9 to TRBJ2-1, with 7 bases aligning to TRBD1. Germline V lookup: CDR1 SGDLS, CDR2 YYNGEE. This CDR3 comprises 15 residues. The ends lost 4 bases at V and 0 bases at J; junction bases unmatched: 4. The CDR3 coding sequence is TGTGCCAGCAGCCCCCGGGACAGCTCCTACAATGAGCAGTTCTTC. Protein product: CASSPRDSSYNEQFF.

This chain uses TRBV29-1 with TRBJ1-1; D is undetermined. The CDR3 has 13 residues. Germline assignment: CDR1 SQVTM and CDR2 ANQGSEA. Trimming cost V 6 bases and J 4 bases, with 15 bases left between them. CDR3 sequence reads: CSVQRGEGTEAFF. CDR3 nucleotide sequence: TGCAGCGTCCAGCGGGGTGAGGGCACTGAAGCTTTCTTT.

J is TRBJ2-1 and V is TRBV7-9; a possible D gene is TRBD1 (5 bases). The length of the CDR3 is 13 residues. Germline loops: CDR1 SEHNR, CDR2 FQNEAQ (reference sequence). The germline V and J ends were trimmed by 4 bases and 10 bases, with 14 bases remaining between them. In DNA, the CDR3 is TGTGCCAGCAGCTCCCTAGGGGCTTACGAGCAGTTCTTC. Its protein is CASSSLGAYEQFF.

This clone has just a few counts. The chain joins TRBV27 to TRBJ2-7; the match to TRBD2 covers 11 bases. This CDR3 is 15 amino acids long. Per the germline V gene, CDR1 is MNHEY and CDR2 is SMNVEV (reference sequence). The ends lost 6 bases at V and 3 bases at J; junction bases unmatched: 7. For the CDR3, the DNA is TGTGCCAGCAGATTCGCCGGGACTAGCGGCTACGAGCAGTACTTC. Residues: CASRFAGTSGYEQYF.

This chain connects TRBV6-6 to TRBJ1-4, with TRBD1 as a possible D gene (6 bases). CDR3 length equals 15 residues. V shed 4 bases and J shed 0 bases, with 9 bases lying between them. Per germline, CDR1 MNHNY and CDR2 SVGAGI (reference sequence). CDR3: CASSSRQATNEKLFF. DNA for the CDR3: TGTGCCAGCAGTTCTCGACAGGCAACTAATGAAAAACTGTTTTTT.

The rearrangement links TRBV20-1 to TRBJ1-1; D is undetermined. The CDR3 sequence is 10 residues long. V lost 6 bases to trimming and J lost 9 bases, with 11 bases between them. Germline V lookup: CDR1 DFQATT, CDR2 SNEGSKA (reference sequence). This CDR3 reads CSALSKKAFF. The CDR3 bases are TGCAGTGCCCTTTCGAAAAAAGCTTTCTTT.

V is TRBV10-3 and J is TRBJ1-5; D remains ambiguous. V was trimmed by 0 bases and J by 3 bases, leaving 6 bases between them. CDR1 and CDR2 (germline): ENHRY, SYGVKD. The CDR3 extends over 14 amino acids. As DNA, the CDR3 is TGTGCCATCAGTGAGTCAACTTTCAATCAGCCCCAGCATTTT. It is translated as CAISESTFNQPQHF.

The rearrangement links TRBV30 to TRBJ2-7; perhaps TRBD1 as D (5 bases). In germline, CDR1 is GTSNPN, CDR2 SVGIG (reference sequence). The V and J ends lost 0 bases and 0 bases respectively, with 12 bases between them. This CDR3 has 15 amino acids. In DNA, the CDR3 is TGTGCCTGGAGTGTACTGACAGCGCACTCCTACGAGCAGTACTTC. The encoded protein is CAWSVLTAHSYEQYF.